This TCR beta chain originates from a study of T cells in Graves' hyperthyroidism and ophthalmopathy. Criteria for exclusion of patients were uncontrolled infection, other autoimmune disease, pregnancy or lactation. Every diagnosis used clinical symptoms, serum thyroxine and TRAb, thyroid ultrasound and orbital computed tomography. Each 10 ml fresh peripheral blood draw supplied the PBMCs. V was shortened by 3 bases and J by 0 bases, with 6 bases between the two germline ends. CDR1 LNHDA and CDR2 SQIVND come from the germline V gene (reference sequence). This CDR3 contains 14 residues. Amplification targeted TCR beta CDR3 regions from RNA transcripts. First-round RT-PCR targeting the TCR CDR3 was performed with the HTBI primer set. MiXCR was run by TCRdb on the multiplex PCR reads, yielding one entry per CDR3 protein. The repertoire holds hundreds of thousands of distinct CDR3 sequences, with roughly 16% as singletons.

Study-level findings and limits: A 13 V-J model separated ophthalmopathy from stable hyperthyroidism.

The count of this clonotype is one. The antigen is undetermined. Source material: blood. The source is a woman in her forties with Graves' ophthalmopathy. The J gene is TRBJ1-5, the V gene TRBV19, with a tentative D call TRBD1 (5 bases). The chain's CDR3 is CASSMTDSNQPQHF. In DNA, the CDR3 is TGTGCCAGTAGTATGACAGATAGCAATCAGCCCCAGCATTTT.